This TCR beta chain was found in a study of T cell responses to AZD1222 COVID-19 vaccine. In regard to this clone: Its antigen is unknown.

The germline V gene encodes CDR1 GTSNPN and CDR2 SVGIG (reference sequence). The CDR3 runs to 13 residues. The ends were cut back, 0 bases at V and 5 bases at J, with 7 bases in the middle. Findings and caveats of the study: Rises in breadth and depth of Spike-specific TCRs came after two AZD1222 doses. Repertoires were sampled only after the peak T cell response.

Profiled with immunoSEQ multiplex PCR; TCRdb holds only in-frame clones, not every one. The sample lists approximately 100,000 clones; more than 85% were seen once. This specimen consisted of peripheral blood, obtained on day 0 of AZD1222 vaccination. The rearrangement joins TRBV30 to TRBJ2-2; weak D call: TRBD2 (6 bases). This sequence originates from an adult in good health. In nucleotides, the CDR3 is TGTGCCTGGAGTGTAGGGAGGACCGGGGAGCTGTTTTTT. This sequence encodes CAWSVGRTGELFF. Drawing the rest from reference TRBV30 and TRBJ2-2, the complete variable domain is SQTIHQWPATLVQPVGSPLSLECTVEGTSNPNLYWYRQAAGRGLQLLFYSVGIGQISSEVPQNLSASRPQDRQFILSSKKLLLSDSGFYLCAWSVGRTGELFFGEGSRLTVL.